This T cell receptor beta chain was retrieved from a study of T cell responses to AZD1222 COVID-19 vaccine. Worth noting for this clone: Its target is not known.

Overall study findings and caveats: Repertoire sampling happened only post peak T cell response. The study identified only 6 or 7 AZD1222 recipients as seropositive at baseline.

The table came from immunoSEQ multiplex PCR; TCRdb's copy has only in-frame clones and leaves some out. This sample carries 160,000 or so clones, 94% of them seen once, and the ten largest clones take roughly 4.6%. The sequences come from peripheral blood, collected 28 days after the second AZD1222 dose. This receptor was taken from an adult who received the AZD1222 COVID-19 vaccine.

The CDR3 DNA is TGTGCCAGCAGTGTCCCGGGACTAGGGTACAATGAGCAGTTCTTC. Protein product: CASSVPGLGYNEQFF. This chain uses TRBV27 with TRBJ2-1; TRBD2 matches 8 bases. The CDR3 covers 15 residues. The V and J ends lost 5 bases and 4 bases, in that order; junction bases with no gene match: 7. CDR1 is MNHEY, CDR2 SMNVEV, per germline (reference sequence).